The 24 T cell receptor beta chains given below trace back to one sample, sequenced in a study of blood T cell repertoires in COVID-19. Only in-frame clones appear in the TCRdb table, and some are missing; sequencing was by immunoSEQ multiplex PCR. The sample lists about 64,000 clones; around 84% were seen once. What was sequenced was peripheral blood. These receptors all stem from a man in his forties or fifties with active COVID-19.

The chain couples TRBV6-5 to TRBJ1-1; D perhaps matches TRBD1 (6 bases). This CDR3 is built from 13 residues. CDR1 and CDR2 from the germline V gene are MNHEY and SVGAGI. V shed 2 bases and J shed 3 bases, with 7 bases lying between them. CDR3 sequence reads: CASSYEGDTEAFF. CDR3 coding DNA: TGTGCCAGCAGTTACGAGGGGGACACTGAAGCTTTCTTT.

This sequence joins TRBV7-9 and TRBJ2-1, with D unclear. CDR1 is SEHNR and CDR2 is FQNEAQ in the germline V gene (reference sequence). Trimming removed 1 base from V and 6 bases from J, with 7 bases in between. The CDR3 sequence is 13 residues long. CDR3 in amino acids: CASSLVASNEQFF. CDR3 DNA sequence: TGTGCCAGCAGCTTAGTAGCCAGCAATGAGCAGTTCTTC.

The rearrangement links TRBV6-5 to TRBJ1-1; 7 bases are shared with TRBD1. The CDR3 is 15 residues long. V was clipped by 6 bases and J by 1 base; unmatched bases: 8. From germline, CDR1 is MNHEY and CDR2 SVGAGI. CDR3 sequence (DNA): TGTGCCAGCAGGCCCGGGACAGCCGGGAACACTGAAGCTTTCTTT. Amino acids: CASRPGTAGNTEAFF.

This clone was detected a few times. As DNA, the CDR3 is TGTGCCAGCAGCTTCGCAGGGACCGGGGAGCTGTTTTTT. Protein product: CASSFAGTGELFF. The chain is built from TRBV7-2 and TRBJ2-2; D may be TRBD1 (5 bases). The ends were cut back, 3 bases at V and 5 bases at J, with 7 bases in the middle. Germline CDR1 SGHTA, CDR2 FQGNSA. The CDR3 spans 13 residues.

This chain uses TRBV2 with TRBJ2-1; 9 positions agree with TRBD2. Trimming at V came to 4 bases and at J to 8 bases, leaving 6 bases not matched to a gene. This CDR3 comprises 14 residues. Germline CDR1 and CDR2: SNHLY and FYNNEI. This chain's CDR3 is CASSVAGGVDEQFF. The CDR3 bases are TGTGCCAGCAGTGTTGCGGGAGGGGTCGATGAGCAGTTCTTC.

The chain links TRBV7-9 to TRBJ2-5, with 7 bases identical to TRBD2. The CDR3 sequence is 16 residues long. Trimming took 5 bases from V and 4 from J; bases not matched to a gene: 13. Germline V gene data show CDR1 as SEHNR and CDR2 as FQNEAQ (reference sequence). The CDR3 spells CASSPAGLAVGETQYF. The CDR3 DNA reads TGTGCCAGCAGCCCAGCGGGGCTAGCGGTTGGAGAGACCCAGTACTTC.

V is TRBV3-1 (or the pseudogene TRBV3-2) and J is TRBJ2-7, with 10 nucleotides matching TRBD2. The CDR3 loop spans 14 amino acids. Unmatched junction bases numbered 4, after V lost 4 bases and J lost 4 bases. The germline V gene has CDR1 LGHDT and CDR2 YNNKEL (reference sequence). In nucleotides, the CDR3 is TGTGCCAGCAGCCTAGCGGGAGGCTCGTACGAGCAGTACTTC. This gives the protein CASSLAGGSYEQYF.

V is TRBV28 and J is TRBJ2-7; the D gene is possibly TRBD1 (5 bases). V lost 2 bases and J lost 5, with 13 bases in between. Germline CDR1 is MDHEN and CDR2 is SYDVKM. The CDR3 consists of 14 residues. CDR3 sequence (DNA): TGTGCCAGCAGTTTAACAGGACCTCATCACGAGCAGTACTTC. Residues: CASSLTGPHHEQYF. The full variable domain, completed using reference TRBV28 and TRBJ2-7, is DVKVTQSSRYLVKRTGEKVFLECVQDMDHENMFWYRQDPGLGLRLIYFSYDVKMKEKGDIPEGYSVSREKKERFSLILESASTNQTSMYLCASSLTGPHHEQYFGPGTRLTVT.

The rearrangement links TRBV3-1 (or the pseudogene TRBV3-2) to TRBJ2-2, with D possibly matching TRBD1 (6 bases). The ends were cut back, 6 bases at V and 7 bases at J, with 15 bases in the middle. Germline assignment: CDR1 LGHDT and CDR2 YNNKEL (reference sequence). This CDR3 has 14 amino acids. The CDR3 reads CASSDTGSHGELFF. The CDR3 DNA is TGTGCCAGCAGTGACACAGGGTCCCACGGGGAGCTGTTTTTT.

The gene calls are TRBV5-5 and TRBJ2-5, with D possibly being TRBD1 (6 bases). Trimming took off 7 bases at V and 5 bases at J, with 24 bases between the two ends. The CDR3 consists of 16 residues. CDR1 is SGHKS and CDR2 is YYEKEE in the germline V gene (reference sequence). CDR3 bases: TGTGCCAGCGACGAGATGACAGGCACGGCGTGGGAGACCCAGTACTTC. Its translation is CASDEMTGTAWETQYF.

This clone was recorded a few times. The chain has TRBV19 and TRBJ1-1; TRBD1 matches 8 bases. This CDR3 has 14 residues. Trimming at V came to 5 bases and at J to 5 bases, leaving 7 bases not matched to a gene. Per the germline V gene, CDR1 is LNHDA and CDR2 is SQIVND (reference sequence). In DNA, the CDR3 is TGTGCCAGTAGTTCCCAGGGGGCGTCGACTGAAGCTTTCTTT. It codes for CASSSQGASTEAFF.

The CDR3 DNA is TGTGCCAGCAGTGATTTGAGGAACACTGAAGCTTTCTTT. Translation: CASSDLRNTEAFF. The rearrangement links TRBV6-1 to TRBJ1-1; no clear D. Trimming removed 3 bases from V and 1 base from J, with 6 bases in between. This CDR3 comprises 13 residues. Per the germline V gene, CDR1 is MNHNS and CDR2 is SASEGT.

The rearrangement links TRBV5-1 to TRBJ1-2; a possible D gene is TRBD1 (5 bases). The CDR3 sequence is 13 residues long. The ends were cut back, 0 bases at V and 7 bases at J, with 10 bases in the middle. Germline CDR1 reads SGHRS; CDR2 reads YFSETQ. DNA for the CDR3: TGCGCCAGCAGCTTGGTTCCAGGGTCTGGCTACACCTTC. Protein product: CASSLVPGSGYTF. The whole variable domain, remainder taken from reference TRBV5-1 and TRBJ1-2, is KAGVTQTPRYLIKTRGQQVTLSCSPISGHRSVSWYQQTPGQGLQFLFEYFSETQRNKGNFPGRFSGRQFSNSRSEMNVSTLELGDSALYLCASSLVPGSGYTFGSGTRLTVV.

The genes are TRBV5-1 and TRBJ1-2; the D is unclear. The CDR3 extends over 14 amino acids. The germline V gene encodes CDR1 SGHRS and CDR2 YFSETQ. Trimming took 4 bases from V and 0 from J, leaving 10 bases between them. For the CDR3, the DNA is TGCGCCAGCAGCGACCCCGGAGCTAACTATGGCTACACCTTC. Translating gives CASSDPGANYGYTF. The full variable domain, completed using reference TRBV5-1 and TRBJ1-2, is KAGVTQTPRYLIKTRGQQVTLSCSPISGHRSVSWYQQTPGQGLQFLFEYFSETQRNKGNFPGRFSGRQFSNSRSEMNVSTLELGDSALYLCASSDPGANYGYTFGSGTRLTVV.

The genes are TRBV28 and TRBJ2-7, with 12 bases fitting TRBD2. V lost 8 bases and J lost 1; bases outside the gene matches: 3. The length of the CDR3 is 14 residues. The V gene's germline CDR1 is MDHEN and CDR2 SYDVKM. CDR3 DNA: TGTGCCAGCCTAGGACTAGCGGGGTCCTACGAGCAGTACTTC. Its translation: CASLGLAGSYEQYF. The whole variable domain, remainder taken from reference TRBV28 and TRBJ2-7, is DVKVTQSSRYLVKRTGEKVFLECVQDMDHENMFWYRQDPGLGLRLIYFSYDVKMKEKGDIPEGYSVSREKKERFSLILESASTNQTSMYLCASLGLAGSYEQYFGPGTRLTVT.

The CDR3 nucleotides are TGCGCCAGCAGCACAGGGACAGGGGAGGGAGATACGCAGTATTTT. Translating it yields CASSTGTGEGDTQYF. This chain joins TRBV5-1 and TRBJ2-3, with 10 bases identical to TRBD1. After removal of 4 bases from V and 5 bases from J, the junction contained 7 bases not matched to a gene. This CDR3 has 15 amino acids. Germline loops: CDR1 SGHRS, CDR2 YFSETQ. The full variable domain, completed using reference TRBV5-1 and TRBJ2-3, is KAGVTQTPRYLIKTRGQQVTLSCSPISGHRSVSWYQQTPGQGLQFLFEYFSETQRNKGNFPGRFSGRQFSNSRSEMNVSTLELGDSALYLCASSTGTGEGDTQYFGPGTRLTVL.

The chain employs TRBV7-6 and TRBJ1-3, with 9 bases that match TRBD1. V was clipped by 0 bases and J by 1 base; unmatched bases: 1. Germline lookup yields CDR1 SGHVS and CDR2 FNYEAQ. The CDR3 is made up of 16 amino acids. The CDR3: CASSLAGTGSGNTIYF. CDR3 nucleotides: TGTGCCAGCAGCTTAGCAGGGACAGGGTCTGGAAACACCATATATTTT.

This clone was observed once. This rearrangement joins TRBV10-3 to TRBJ2-1, with 8 bases fitting TRBD2. CDR3 length: 15 residues. V shed 5 bases, J shed 7 bases, and the junction held 10 bases outside the gene matches. CDR1 and CDR2 from the germline V gene are ENHRY and SYGVKD. The CDR3 DNA is TGTGCCATCAGTAGGGGTAGCGGGGCCACGAATGAGCAGTTCTTC. It specifies CAISRGSGATNEQFF.

CDR3 region: CASSPTGGAGDTEAFF. The CDR3 DNA sequence: TGTGCCAGCTCACCCACAGGGGGCGCCGGGGACACTGAAGCTTTCTTT. The chain joins TRBV18 to TRBJ1-1; 9 bases match TRBD1. CDR3 length equals 16 residues. The J segment lost 3 bases and the V segment lost 3 bases, leaving 8 bases of the junction unmatched. Per germline, CDR1 KGHSH and CDR2 LQKENI.

The rearrangement joins TRBV6-5 to TRBJ1-5; perhaps TRBD1 as D (5 bases). Germline assignment: CDR1 MNHEY and CDR2 SVGAGI. Trimming left V 4 bases short and J 7 bases short, with 11 bases between. The CDR3 has 13 residues. CDR3 sequence reads: CASSSEGRQPQHF. Here the CDR3 DNA reads TGTGCCAGCAGTTCAGAGGGGAGGCAGCCCCAGCATTTT.

The V and J genes are TRBV15 and TRBJ2-1, with a tentative D call TRBD2 (5 bases). Germline-derived CDR1 and CDR2 are LNHNV and YYDKDF (reference sequence). With 0 bases removed from V and 7 bases from J, the gap between germline ends came to 19 bases. The CDR3 runs to 17 residues. For the CDR3, the DNA is TGTGCCACCAGCAGAGATTTGACGGGAAACGGGTGGAATGAGCAGTTCTTC. Translated, it gives CATSRDLTGNGWNEQFF.

The chain joins TRBV5-1 to TRBJ2-5, with 7 bases that match TRBD2. Germline-derived CDR1 and CDR2 are SGHRS and YFSETQ. The trim removed 0 bases at V and 1 base at J, leaving 6 bases unmatched. This CDR3 contains 16 residues. CDR3: CASSLGPLAAQETQYF. CDR3 nucleotides: TGCGCCAGCAGCTTGGGACCCCTAGCGGCCCAAGAGACCCAGTACTTC.

The chain uses TRBV6-5 and TRBJ2-7; D possibly corresponds to TRBD2 (7 bases). The CDR3 is 15 residues long. Trimming pared 7 bases from V and 7 bases from J, leaving 23 bases between. Germline V gene data show CDR1 as MNHEY and CDR2 as SVGAGI. This CDR3 is CASTGGKTGPWEQYF. CDR3 DNA sequence: TGTGCCAGCACCGGGGGGAAGACAGGCCCCTGGGAGCAGTACTTC.

The J gene is TRBJ2-3, the V gene TRBV7-6, with TRBD2 as a possible D gene (6 bases). The CDR3 covers 16 residues. V was shortened by 1 base and J by 2 bases, with 13 bases between the two germline ends. Per the germline V gene, CDR1 is SGHVS and CDR2 is FNYEAQ. In DNA form, the CDR3 reads TGTGCCAGCAGCTTAGTAATGCGGGGTCCCACAGATACGCAGTATTTT. Encoded protein: CASSLVMRGPTDTQYF. Variable domain in full (rest from reference TRBV7-6 and TRBJ2-3): GAGVSQSPRYKVTKRGQDVALRCDPISGHVSLYWYRQALGQGPEFLTYFNYEAQQDKSGLPNDRFSAERPEGSISTLTIQRTEQRDSAMYRCASSLVMRGPTDTQYFGPGTRLTVL.